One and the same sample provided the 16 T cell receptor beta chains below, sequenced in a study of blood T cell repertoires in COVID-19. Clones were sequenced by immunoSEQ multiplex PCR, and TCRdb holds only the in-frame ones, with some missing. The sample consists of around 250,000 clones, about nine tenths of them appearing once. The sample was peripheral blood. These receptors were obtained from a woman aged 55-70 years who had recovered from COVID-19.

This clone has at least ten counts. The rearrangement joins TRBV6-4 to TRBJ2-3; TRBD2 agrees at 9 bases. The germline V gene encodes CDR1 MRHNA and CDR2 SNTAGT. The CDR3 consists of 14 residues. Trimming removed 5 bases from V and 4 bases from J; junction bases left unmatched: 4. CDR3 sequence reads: CASSTGTSSDTQYF. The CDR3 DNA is TGTGCCAGCAGTACCGGGACTAGCTCAGATACGCAGTATTTT.

The CDR3 bases are TGTGCCAGCAGCATTCTCCGGACAGGGGGACATGGAGCTTTCTTT. Protein: CASSILRTGGHGAFF. V usage is TRBV5-5 and J usage is TRBJ1-1; 10 bases agree with TRBD1. The J segment lost 10 bases and the V segment lost 4 bases, leaving 13 bases of the junction unmatched. The CDR3 contains 15 residues. Germline CDR1 SGHKS, CDR2 YYEKEE (reference sequence).

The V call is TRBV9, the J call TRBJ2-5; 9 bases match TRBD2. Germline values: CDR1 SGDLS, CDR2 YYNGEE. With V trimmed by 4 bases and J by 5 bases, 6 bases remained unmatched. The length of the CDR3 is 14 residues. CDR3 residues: CASSPFTSGETQYF. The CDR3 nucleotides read TGTGCCAGCAGCCCCTTTACTAGCGGGGAGACCCAGTACTTC.

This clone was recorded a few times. DNA for the CDR3: TGTGCCAGTAGTATACAGGGGCCGCCCCTTGGCTACACCTTC. Its protein product is CASSIQGPPLGYTF. The chain uses TRBV19 and TRBJ1-2; TRBD1 might be the D (6 bases). From germline, CDR1 is LNHDA and CDR2 SQIVND (reference sequence). The length of the CDR3 is 14 residues. The germline V and J ends were trimmed by 2 bases and 7 bases, with 14 bases remaining between them.

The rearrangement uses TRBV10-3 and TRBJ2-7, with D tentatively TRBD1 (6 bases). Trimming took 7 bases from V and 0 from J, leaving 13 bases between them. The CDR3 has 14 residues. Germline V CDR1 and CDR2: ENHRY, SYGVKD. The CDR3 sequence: CAITADSTSYEQYF. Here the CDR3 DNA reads TGTGCCATCACCGCGGACAGTACCTCCTACGAGCAGTACTTC.

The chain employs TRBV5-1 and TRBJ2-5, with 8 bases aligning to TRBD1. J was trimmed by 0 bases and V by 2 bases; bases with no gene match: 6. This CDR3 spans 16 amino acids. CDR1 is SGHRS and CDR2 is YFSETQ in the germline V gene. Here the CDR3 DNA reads TGCGCCAGCAGCTTTCCACCAGGGGGCTACCAAGAGACCCAGTACTTC. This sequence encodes CASSFPPGGYQETQYF.

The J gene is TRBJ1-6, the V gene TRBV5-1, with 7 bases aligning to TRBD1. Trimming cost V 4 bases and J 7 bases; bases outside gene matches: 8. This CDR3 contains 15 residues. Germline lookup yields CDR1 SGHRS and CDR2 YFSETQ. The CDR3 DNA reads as TGCGCCAGCAGCAAACGTGAAGGGGGCAATTCACCCCTCCACTTT. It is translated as CASSKREGGNSPLHF.

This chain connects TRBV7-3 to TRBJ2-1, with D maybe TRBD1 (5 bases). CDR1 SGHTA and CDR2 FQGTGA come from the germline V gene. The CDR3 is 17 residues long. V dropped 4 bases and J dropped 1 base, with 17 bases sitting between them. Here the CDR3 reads CASSSLIGDSSYNEQFF. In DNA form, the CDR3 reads TGTGCCAGCAGCTCCCTGATTGGTGACAGTTCCTACAATGAGCAGTTCTTC.

The CDR3: CASSVDGVRGQPQHF. In nucleotides, the CDR3 is TGTGCCAGCAGCGTAGATGGCGTGAGGGGGCAGCCCCAGCATTTT. This rearrangement joins TRBV9 to TRBJ1-5, with TRBD1 as a possible D gene (6 bases). V was cut by 0 bases and J by 7 bases, with 14 bases left in between. The CDR3 runs to 15 residues. Germline values: CDR1 SGDLS, CDR2 YYNGEE.

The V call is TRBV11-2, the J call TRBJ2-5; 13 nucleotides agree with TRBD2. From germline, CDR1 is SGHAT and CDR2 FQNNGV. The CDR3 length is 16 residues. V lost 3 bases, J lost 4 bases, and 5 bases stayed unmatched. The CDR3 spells CASSFTSGGAGETQYF. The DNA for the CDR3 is TGTGCCAGCAGCTTCACTAGCGGGGGGGCCGGAGAGACCCAGTACTTC.

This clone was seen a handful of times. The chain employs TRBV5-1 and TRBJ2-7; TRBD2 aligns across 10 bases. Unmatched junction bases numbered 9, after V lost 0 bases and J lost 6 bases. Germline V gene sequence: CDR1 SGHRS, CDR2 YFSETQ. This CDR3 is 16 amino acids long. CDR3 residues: CASSLARGSGGSEQYF. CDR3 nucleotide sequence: TGCGCCAGCAGCTTGGCCAGGGGTAGCGGGGGGTCCGAGCAGTACTTC.

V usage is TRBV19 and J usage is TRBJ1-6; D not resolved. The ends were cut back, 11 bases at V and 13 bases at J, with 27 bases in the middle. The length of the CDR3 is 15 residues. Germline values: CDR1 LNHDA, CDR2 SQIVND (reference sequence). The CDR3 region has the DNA TGTGCCTCAAAAATTGGGCGCGGGCAAACGGCGCCCCTCCACTTT. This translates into CASKIGRGQTAPLHF.

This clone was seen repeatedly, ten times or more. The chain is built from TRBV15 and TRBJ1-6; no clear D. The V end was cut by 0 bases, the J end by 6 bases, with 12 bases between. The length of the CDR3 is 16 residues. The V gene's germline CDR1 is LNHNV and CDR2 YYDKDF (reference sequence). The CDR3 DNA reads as TGTGCCACCAGCAGAGATCCCGGGCGGGGTAATTCACCCCTCCACTTT. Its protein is CATSRDPGRGNSPLHF.

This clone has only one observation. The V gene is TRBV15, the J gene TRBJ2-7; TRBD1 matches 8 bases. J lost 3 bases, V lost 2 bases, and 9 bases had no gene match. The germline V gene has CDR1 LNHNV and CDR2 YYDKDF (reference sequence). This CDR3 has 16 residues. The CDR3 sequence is CATSRIGQGGGYEQYF. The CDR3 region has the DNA TGTGCCACCAGCAGAATAGGACAGGGAGGAGGCTACGAGCAGTACTTC. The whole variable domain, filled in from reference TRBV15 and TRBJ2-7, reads DAMVIQNPRYQVTQFGKPVTLSCSQTLNHNVMYWYQQKSSQAPKLLFHYYDKDFNNEADTPDNFQSRRPNTSFCFLDIRSPGLGDTAMYLCATSRIGQGGGYEQYFGPGTRLTVT.

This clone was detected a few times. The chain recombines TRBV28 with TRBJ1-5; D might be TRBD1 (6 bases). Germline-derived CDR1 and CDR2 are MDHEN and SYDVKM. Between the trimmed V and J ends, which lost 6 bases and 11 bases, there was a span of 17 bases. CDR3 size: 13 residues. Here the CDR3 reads CASRTTGGGAQHF. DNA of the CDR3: TGTGCCAGCAGGACGACAGGTGGTGGGGCCCAGCATTTT.

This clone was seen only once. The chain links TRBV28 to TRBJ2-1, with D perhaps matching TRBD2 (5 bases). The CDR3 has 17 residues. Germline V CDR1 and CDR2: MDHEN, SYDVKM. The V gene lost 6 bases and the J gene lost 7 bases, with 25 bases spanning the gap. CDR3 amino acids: CASSPIRGVRGGNEQFF. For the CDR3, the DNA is TGTGCCAGCAGCCCAATTCGTGGGGTGAGAGGAGGAAATGAGCAGTTCTTC.